This passage covers 27 T cell receptor beta chains from one sample sequenced in a study of T cells in Graves' hyperthyroidism and ophthalmopathy. Authors of the study amplified TCR beta CDR3 regions from RNA transcripts. HTBI primers were employed in a first-round RT-PCR of the TCR CDR3. TCRdb re-called the multiplex PCR reads with MiXCR, one entry per CDR3 protein. This table holds around 690,000 distinct CDR3 sequences, around 15% found once. The sequenced material came from blood. Receptors were obtained from a man over 45 with Graves' hyperthyroidism.

This clonotype was observed many times. J is TRBJ2-5 and V is TRBV2, with no clear D. This CDR3 spans 14 amino acids. Germline V gene lookup returns CDR1 SNHLY and CDR2 FYNNEI. Trimming removed 5 bases at V and 1 base at J, with 11 bases between. In nucleotides, the CDR3 is TGTGCCAGCAGTAGTTTCCAGACCCAAGAGACCCAGTACTTC. Translation: CASSSFQTQETQYF.

This clonotype showed up many times. The chain recombines TRBV28 with TRBJ2-7, with D hard to call. The CDR3 has 14 residues. Trimming removed 1 base at V and 1 base at J, with 8 bases between. Germline V gives CDR1 MDHEN, CDR2 SYDVKM. CDR3 bases: TGTGCCAGCAGTTTATCCATATTTTCCTACGAGCAGTACTTC. Amino acids: CASSLSIFSYEQYF.

There are many counts of this clonotype. This chain links TRBV7-2 with TRBJ2-5; D is possibly TRBD2 (6 bases). The CDR3 loop spans 15 amino acids. The germline V and J ends were trimmed by 4 bases and 0 bases, with 12 bases remaining between them. Germline-derived CDR1 and CDR2 are SGHTA and FQGNSA. The CDR3 region is CASSWKSGYQETQYF. In DNA form, the CDR3 reads TGTGCCAGCAGCTGGAAGAGCGGGTACCAAGAGACCCAGTACTTC.

Only a few counts were recorded for this clonotype. V usage is TRBV28 and J usage is TRBJ2-7; 7 bases match TRBD1. The CDR3 covers 14 residues. The trim removed 6 bases at V and 3 bases at J, leaving 8 bases unmatched. Germline CDR1 reads MDHEN; CDR2 reads SYDVKM. The CDR3 bases are TGTGCCAGCAGACTGACAGGGTTCTTCTACGAGCAGTACTTC. Translated: CASRLTGFFYEQYF.

This clonotype was seen at least ten times. The chain carries TRBV12-3 or TRBV12-4 and TRBJ1-1, with unresolved D. This CDR3 spans 13 amino acids. V was cut by 1 base and J by 4 bases, with 7 bases left in between. CDR3 DNA: TGTGCCAGCAGTTTAGGGGGTTTCACTGAAGCTTTCTTT. Translation: CASSLGGFTEAFF.

About this clonotype itself: A clone one base away is much larger, so this may be a read error. V gene TRBV19 combines with J gene TRBJ1-5; D is unclear. Germline V gives CDR1 LNHDA, CDR2 SQIVND (reference sequence). The CDR3 loop spans 15 amino acids. V dropped 4 bases and J dropped 5 bases, with 15 bases sitting between them. The CDR3 bases are TGTGCCAGTAGTAACCTTTCAGGTTTGCATCAGCCCCAGCATTTT. Residues: CASSNLSGLHQPQHF.

The rearrangement uses TRBV20-1 and TRBJ1-1; no clear D gene. Trimming shortened V by 5 bases and J by 7 bases, and 11 bases separated the two germline ends. The germline CDR1 and CDR2 sequences are DFQATT and SNEGSKA (reference sequence). The CDR3 runs 11 residues. In nucleotides, the CDR3 is TGCAGTGCTCCGGGTTCCCATGAAGCTTTCTTT. Protein product: CSAPGSHEAFF.

This clonotype showed up many times. The rearrangement uses TRBV6-1 and TRBJ2-1, with 10 positions matching TRBD2. The CDR3 spans 18 residues. V shed 2 bases and J 1 base; nucleotides not matched to a gene: 8. Per the germline V gene, CDR1 is MNHNS and CDR2 is SASEGT. CDR3 bases: TGTGCCAGCAGTGAAACCCTCCTAGCGGGAGTATCCTACAATGAGCAGTTCTTC. Translation: CASSETLLAGVSYNEQFF.

With regard to this clonotype: A read error may explain this, as a much larger clone is one base away. The chain joins TRBV2 to TRBJ2-1; 10 bases are shared with TRBD1. Per germline, CDR1 SNHLY and CDR2 FYNNEI. This CDR3 has 16 residues. In DNA, the CDR3 is TGTGCCAGCAGGAACTCCCGGGACAGGGGATACAATGAGCAGCTCTTC. This encodes CASRNSRDRGYNEQLF.

The gene calls are TRBV4-3 and TRBJ2-5, with D tentatively TRBD1 (5 bases). The ends were cut back, 3 bases at V and 6 bases at J, with 11 bases in the middle. This CDR3 is built from 13 residues. The germline CDR1 and CDR2 sequences are LGHNA and YSLEER. CDR3 nucleotides: TGCGCCAGCAGCCACGAAAGGGGTCAGACCCAGTACTTC. This gives the protein CASSHERGQTQYF.

There are many counts of this clonotype. The chain carries TRBV13 and TRBJ1-2, with D unclear. V lost 2 bases, J lost 8 bases, and 12 bases lay in between. Germline-derived CDR1 and CDR2 are PRHDT and FYEKMQ (reference sequence). The CDR3 contains 13 residues. The CDR3 protein is CASSLSGLGGYTF. CDR3 sequence (DNA): TGTGCCAGCAGCTTATCTGGGTTGGGAGGCTACACCTTC. Based on the CDR3 plus reference TRBV13 and TRBJ1-2, the full variable domain is AAGVIQSPRHLIKEKRETATLKCYPIPRHDTVYWYQQGPGQDPQFLISFYEKMQSDKGSIPDRFSAQQFSDYHSELNMSSLELGDSALYFCASSLSGLGGYTFGSGTRLTVV.

This clonotype was counted many times. The J gene is TRBJ1-2, the V gene TRBV30; a possible D gene is TRBD1 (5 bases). Germline CDR1 is GTSNPN and CDR2 is SVGIG (reference sequence). The CDR3 spans 12 residues. Trimming removed 5 bases at V and 2 bases at J, with 9 bases between. CDR3 in amino acids: CAWETGNYGYTF. The DNA for the CDR3 is TGTGCCTGGGAAACAGGCAACTATGGCTACACCTTC.

This clonotype has only a few counts. The chain joins TRBV20-1 to TRBJ1-6; TRBD1 agrees at 7 bases. The CDR3 is 13 amino acids. Germline values: CDR1 DFQATT, CDR2 SNEGSKA (reference sequence). Trimming removed 6 bases from V and 8 bases from J; junction bases left unmatched: 7. DNA of the CDR3: TGCAGTGCCACTCGACAGGGCTATTCACCCCTCCACTTT. Translating gives CSATRQGYSPLHF.

This chain joins TRBV6-2 or TRBV6-3 and TRBJ1-5; no reliable D call. Trimming cost V 5 bases and J 7 bases, with 21 bases left between them. This CDR3 is 16 amino acids long. CDR1 and CDR2 from the germline V gene are MNHEY and SVGEGT. For the CDR3, the DNA is TGTGCCAGCAGTATAGGAGCCCGGAGTGGGGTCCAGCCCCAGCATTTT. Protein product: CASSIGARSGVQPQHF.

The chain combines TRBV6-2 or TRBV6-3 with TRBJ2-7; 8 bases align to TRBD1. The CDR3 has 14 amino acids. CDR1 is MNHEY and CDR2 is SVGEGT in the germline V gene. The V segment lost 8 bases and the J segment 5 bases; nucleotides outside the gene matches: 11. Here the CDR3 DNA reads TGTGCCAGCGTTGCAGGGACAGGCCTCCACGAGCAGTACTTC. Residues: CASVAGTGLHEQYF.

This clonotype appeared a few times. This CDR3 reads CASSLLNRGTSGSTDTQYF. The CDR3 nucleotides are TGTGCCAGCAGCCTCCTAAACAGGGGGACTAGCGGTAGCACAGATACGCAGTATTTT. V usage is TRBV7-2 and J usage is TRBJ2-3, with 11 bases matching TRBD2. Looked up from germline, CDR1 is SGHTA and CDR2 is FQGNSA. This CDR3 region has 19 residues. With V trimmed by 5 bases and J by 0 bases, 13 bases remained unmatched.

This clonotype has ten or more counts. The rearrangement uses TRBV11-2 and TRBJ2-5; 8 nucleotides line up with TRBD2. The germline V gene encodes CDR1 SGHAT and CDR2 FQNNGV. V dropped 1 base and J dropped 2; count of bases not matched to a gene: 3. The length of the CDR3 is 15 residues. Here the CDR3 DNA reads TGTGCCAGCAGCTTAGCACTAGCGGAACAAGAGACCCAGTACTTC. Translating gives CASSLALAEQETQYF.

This clonotype was seen at least ten times. The chain employs TRBV2 and TRBJ2-1; D not resolved. The V gene lost 4 bases and the J gene lost 6 bases, with 13 bases spanning the gap. Germline V CDR1 and CDR2: SNHLY, FYNNEI. This CDR3 spans 14 amino acids. The CDR3: CASSALATVNEQFF. CDR3 bases: TGTGCCAGCAGTGCTTTGGCAACCGTCAATGAGCAGTTCTTC.

This clonotype was seen at least ten times. The rearrangement uses TRBV5-1 and TRBJ2-7; the match to TRBD1 covers 9 bases. V lost 2 bases to trimming and J lost 5 bases; unmatched junction nucleotides: 5. Germline CDR1 is SGHRS and CDR2 is YFSETQ. The CDR3 has 14 residues. The CDR3: CASSFDRGLNEQYF. The DNA for the CDR3 is TGCGCCAGCAGCTTTGACAGGGGGTTGAACGAGCAGTACTTC.

CDR3 sequence (DNA): TGTGCCAGCAGTTACTGGGGACAGGTCACAGATACGCAGTATTTT. Translating it yields CASSYWGQVTDTQYF. The V call is TRBV6-5, the J call TRBJ2-3, with TRBD1 matching 8 bases. The V segment lost 1 base and the J segment 2 bases; nucleotides outside the gene matches: 2. The CDR3 is 15 residues long. Germline V gene sequence: CDR1 MNHEY, CDR2 SVGAGI.

This clonotype was counted many times. CDR3 amino acids: CASSMTGDGNTIYF. CDR3 sequence (DNA): TGTGCCAGCAGCATGACAGGGGATGGAAACACCATATATTTT. The gene calls are TRBV7-2 and TRBJ1-3; 8 bases match TRBD1. The CDR3 covers 14 residues. The germline gives CDR1 SGHTA, CDR2 FQGNSA. J gave up 3 bases and V 5 bases, and 3 bases lay outside the gene matches.

As for this clonotype: A much larger clone sits a single nucleotide away, making a read error possible. J is TRBJ1-5 and V is TRBV7-9; 8 bases line up with TRBD1. This CDR3 contains 15 residues. CDR1 and CDR2 from the germline V gene are SEHNR and FQNEAQ (reference sequence). Here the CDR3 reads CASSLGSGGNQPHHF. In nucleotides, the CDR3 is TGTGCCAGCAGCTTAGGTTCAGGGGGCAATCAGCCCCATCATTTT.

This clonotype occurred many times. The rearrangement links TRBV7-3 to TRBJ2-5; possibly TRBD1 or TRBD2 for D (6 bases each). V was cut by 5 bases and J by 4 bases, with 17 bases left in between. The CDR3 loop spans 15 amino acids. Germline values: CDR1 SGHTA, CDR2 FQGTGA. For the CDR3, the DNA is TGTGCCAGCAGCCCCACCGGGGGCCCGCCAGAGACCCAGTACTTC. Amino acid sequence: CASSPTGGPPETQYF.

This clonotype was seen ten or more times. The rearrangement uses TRBV18 and TRBJ2-5; D is unclear. The V gene's germline CDR1 is KGHSH and CDR2 LQKENI. V was trimmed by 0 bases and J by 5 bases, leaving 10 bases between them. The CDR3 consists of 14 residues. The CDR3 region is CASSPPSVGETQYF. The CDR3 DNA reads as TGTGCCAGCTCACCACCTTCTGTAGGCGAGACCCAGTACTTC. Combining the CDR3 with reference TRBV18 and TRBJ2-5 gives the whole variable domain NAGVMQNPRHLVRRRGQEARLRCSPMKGHSHVYWYRQLPEEGLKFMVYLQKENIIDESGMPKERFSAEFPKEGPSILRIQQVVRGDSAAYFCASSPPSVGETQYFGPGTRLLVL.

This clonotype was seen at least ten times. The chain is built from TRBV28 and TRBJ2-7, with D perhaps TRBD1 (6 bases). CDR3 length: 14 residues. CDR1 and CDR2 from the germline V gene are MDHEN and SYDVKM. Trimming took off 3 bases at V and 2 bases at J, with 11 bases between the two ends. CDR3 bases: TGTGCCAGCAGTTTGTACGACAGGCCCTACGAGCAGTACTTC. As protein: CASSLYDRPYEQYF.

The chain joins TRBV28 to TRBJ1-3, with unresolved D. The CDR3 has 15 amino acids. V was shortened by 3 bases and J by 0 bases, with 9 bases between the two germline ends. In germline, CDR1 is MDHEN, CDR2 SYDVKM. The CDR3 region has the DNA TGTGCCAGCAGTTTCAGGACGGGCTCTGGAAACACCATATATTTT. Protein: CASSFRTGSGNTIYF.

This clonotype was observed at least ten times. CDR3 coding DNA: TGTGCCAGCAGTTTAGTTGGGGGGGGACAGAGCTACGAGCAGTACTTC. Amino acid sequence: CASSLVGGGQSYEQYF. V gene TRBV12-3 or TRBV12-4 combines with J gene TRBJ2-7; either TRBD1 or TRBD2 may supply D (7 bases each). This CDR3 has 16 residues. The V gene lost 1 base and the J gene lost 3 bases, with 16 bases spanning the gap.